What follows are 8 T cell receptor beta chains derived from one specimen sequenced in a study of shared T cell receptors in the human thymus. Generated by immunoSEQ multiplex PCR, the TCRdb table keeps only in-frame clones and is missing some. The repertoire has 550,000 to 800,000 clones, around 85% of them found once; the top ten carry 0.0095% to 0.011%. A further study also used this sample, focusing on human thymus T cells.

The material sequenced was thymocytes. Every receptor here comes from a girl less than two years old with a congenital heart defect.

In its sample, this clone was seen once. The chain combines TRBV23-1 with TRBJ2-3, with 9 nucleotides matching TRBD1. TRBV23-1 is identified as an open reading frame with a role that is uncertain. This CDR3 has 21 residues. V was clipped by 3 bases and J by 4 bases; unmatched bases: 23. The CDR3, as DNA: TGCGCCAGCAGTCACTCCCGGGGACAGGGAAAGGGTCATCGAAGACCAGATACGCAGTATTTT. This sequence encodes CASSHSRGQGKGHRRPDTQYF.

CDR3 DNA sequence: TGTGCCAGCAGCTTAGCAGGGGGATACCAAACCTCCTACAATGAGCAGTTCTTC. Its translation: CASSLAGGYQTSYNEQFF. V gene TRBV7-8 combines with J gene TRBJ2-1, with a possible D match to TRBD1 (6 bases). Germline CDR1 SGHVS, CDR2 FQNEAQ. Trimming left V 0 bases short and J 0 bases short, with 15 bases between. The CDR3 is 18 residues long.

The chain recombines TRBV7-8 with TRBJ1-5; D unclear. The CDR3 spans 13 residues. Germline CDR1 and CDR2: SGHVS and FQNEAQ. The V gene lost 4 bases and the J gene lost 3 bases, with 7 bases spanning the gap. CDR3 coding DNA: TGTGCCAGCAGCTACTCCATCAATCAGCCCCAGCATTTT. This translates into CASSYSINQPQHF.

The genes are TRBV6-1 and TRBJ1-5; D is ambiguous. The CDR3 is 16 amino acids. V was trimmed by 2 bases and J by 3 bases, leaving 14 bases between them. Germline V gives CDR1 MNHNS, CDR2 SASEGT. The CDR3 nucleotides are TGTGCCAGCAGTGAATGGAGACGGTTATTCAATCAGCCCCAGCATTTT. It is translated as CASSEWRRLFNQPQHF.

CDR3 nucleotide sequence: TGTGCCAGCAGGCCGGGCGACAGGGAGGCAGGGCAGCCCCAGCATTTT. Residues: CASRPGDREAGQPQHF. This rearrangement joins TRBV28 to TRBJ1-5, with 7 bases matching TRBD1. This CDR3 is 16 amino acids long. Trimming removed 6 bases from V and 7 bases from J; junction bases left unmatched: 15. Germline CDR1 is MDHEN and CDR2 is SYDVKM.

This clone was seen a few times. This chain links TRBV6-1 with TRBJ1-2; a weak D match, TRBD1 (5 bases). This CDR3 has 18 amino acids. Germline CDR1 is MNHNS and CDR2 is SASEGT. Trimming removed 2 bases at V and 0 bases at J, with 19 bases between. CDR3 in amino acids: CASSENPIPTAANYGYTF. The CDR3 DNA reads TGTGCCAGCAGTGAAAACCCAATCCCGACAGCCGCTAACTATGGCTACACCTTC.

This clone has just a few counts. The genes are TRBV2 and TRBJ1-2; a weak D match, TRBD1 (6 bases). With 0 bases removed from V and 4 bases from J, the gap between germline ends came to 12 bases. Germline values: CDR1 SNHLY, CDR2 FYNNEI. This CDR3 has 15 residues. This CDR3 is CASSEALNRVYGYTF. In DNA, the CDR3 is TGTGCCAGCAGTGAAGCCCTGAACAGGGTCTATGGCTACACCTTC.

The chain couples TRBV5-4 to TRBJ1-1; TRBD1 might be the D (5 bases). The CDR3 runs 12 residues. With 4 bases removed from V and 1 base from J, the gap between germline ends came to 5 bases. The germline gives CDR1 SGHNT, CDR2 YYREEE (reference sequence). For the CDR3, the DNA is TGTGCCAGCAGCGGACAGAACACTGAAGCTTTCTTT. This sequence encodes CASSGQNTEAFF.